The entry below gives a single T cell receptor (beta chain) sequence along with its context. This clone has a handful of counts. No cognate antigen has been identified for it. No per-base quality is available; no much larger clone lies one base away. Each collaborating institution followed its own protocols to collect whole blood in K2EDTA tubes. For TCRbeta analysis, collaborators shipped samples in one of three forms: frozen whole blood, isolated PBMCs, or DNA extracted from either of those sample types. In the germline V gene, CDR1 corresponds to SGHAT and CDR2 to FQNNGV. From the cysteine through the phenylalanine, the CDR3 covers 15 amino acids. The CDR3 DNA has 45 bases and is translated from base 1. Trimming takes 4 bases off V and 9 bases off J; junction bases not matched to a gene: 9. The record originates from a study of blood T cell repertoires in COVID-19 (dated by TCRdb to the early 2020s). The study in broad terms: The collaborator samples originated in the United States, Italy and Spain and spanned the acute and convalescent phases of COVID-19. Sample metadata almost always included a de-identified subject ID, COVID-19 status, age in years and sex. Where available, HLA class I and class II types were taken from metadata supplied by the sample provider and were not determined by assay-based typing. The material from the prospective study consisted of cDNA or gDNA derived from T cells, B-cell-depleted T cells, or PBMCs. Samples came from the ongoing ImmuneRACE study (first 160 participants) plus 1,254 subjects from 6 global collaborators. Subjects who had been exposed to COVID-19, were actively infected with it, or had recovered from it provided the deeply sampled blood TCRbeta repertoires that made up the dataset. The repertoires were released in a freely available public database intended as a resource for research on the immune response to SARS-CoV-2.

Findings and caveats that apply to the study as a whole: The quantity of clinical and demographic metadata differed by source and by participant and was supplied without curation.

TCRbeta CDR3 regions were amplified from genomic DNA by means of the immunoSEQ Assay, a bias-controlled multiplex PCR. The paper's processing steps were these. Nucleated cell counts per sample were estimated from amplification of reference gene primers within the assay. Sequence reads were collapsed and filtered to measure the absolute abundance of every unique TCRbeta CDR3 rearrangement. For each sample, productive Simpson clonality was calculated by taking the square root of Simpson's diversity index across productive rearrangements. The table comes from immuneACCESS by way of TCRdb, which keeps in-frame sequences with V and J called. Part of the clones is missing from these tables; in studies checked, under half for an unresolved V gene and the rest for unknown reasons. That table gives V, J and clone size, and the DNA gave D and trimming. Within this sample are 200,000 or so clones, with about 82% of them counted one time only. The top ten constitute more than 4.5% of the sample.

Specimen: peripheral blood. The receptor's source is a woman aged 25 to 39 with acute or convalescent COVID-19. Recombination joined TRBV11-2 with TRBJ1-6; a stretch of 7 junction bases matches TRBD1. In nucleotide form, the sequence is TGTGCCAGCAGCTCCCTACAGGGGTTATCTTCACCCCTCCACTTT. Protein translation: CASSSLQGLSSPLHF.